This T cell receptor beta chain was captured by sequencing in a study of blood T cell repertoires in COVID-19. Study overall: Samples came from the United States, Italy and Spain, spanning acute and convalescent COVID-19.

About this clone itself: The same CDR3 can be traced to other DNA sequences in this sample.

Original processing notes: Quantification of nucleated cells was approximated via reference gene primer amplification. Repertoires were generated with immunoSEQ multiplex PCR, while TCRdb's copy carries only in-frame clones and drops some. The V and J calls and clone size are taken from that table; D and trimming were inferred from the DNA. The table has hundreds of thousands of clones, 85% to 90% seen once; the top ten hold about 4.2%. The V gene's germline CDR1 is SNHLY and CDR2 FYNNEI. The CDR3 contains 14 residues. V trimming: 4 bases; J trimming: 4 bases; junction bases outside the gene matches: 1.

The sequenced sample consisted of peripheral blood. The clonotype comes from a man in his forties with acute or convalescent COVID-19. V usage is TRBV2 and J usage is TRBJ1-5; 10 nucleotides agree with TRBD1. The CDR3 sequence: CASSGTGGNQPQHF. The CDR3 DNA follows: TGTGCCAGCAGTGGGACAGGGGGTAATCAGCCCCAGCATTTT. The variable domain in full, completed from reference TRBV2 and TRBJ1-5, reads EPEVTQTPSHQVTQMGQEVILRCVPISNHLYFYWYRQILGQKVEFLVSFYNNEISEKSEIFDDQFSVERPDGSNFTLKIRSTKLEDSAMYFCASSGTGGNQPQHFGDGTRLSIL.